The 9 T cell receptor beta chains presented below share a single source sample, sequenced in a study of blood T cell repertoires in COVID-19. Data came from immunoSEQ multiplex PCR; TCRdb stores just in-frame clones and leaves some out. The repertoire includes roughly 86,000 clones, 91% of them detected once, and about 2% sits in the top ten. The sample comprised peripheral blood. These receptors came from a woman aged 45-59 years in a cohort sampled during active COVID-19.

The chain uses TRBV5-1 and TRBJ2-3; a possible D gene is TRBD1 (6 bases). The CDR3 has 12 amino acids. Germline V gives CDR1 SGHRS, CDR2 YFSETQ. V dropped 4 bases and J dropped 5 bases, with 8 bases sitting between them. The CDR3 spells CASSAGEDTQYF. The CDR3 nucleotides read TGCGCCAGCAGCGCAGGGGAAGATACGCAGTATTTT.

The rearrangement joins TRBV19 to TRBJ1-4; a possible D gene is TRBD1 (6 bases). The CDR3 is made up of 15 amino acids. CDR1 and CDR2 from the germline V gene are LNHDA and SQIVND (reference sequence). Trimming took 5 bases from V and 0 from J, leaving 10 bases between them. In DNA form, the CDR3 reads TGTGCCAGTAGTTACCGGACAGCAACTAATGAAAAACTGTTTTTT. Translated: CASSYRTATNEKLFF.

The chain links TRBV5-5 to TRBJ1-2; D is unresolved. CDR1 and CDR2 from the germline V gene are SGHKS and YYEKEE (reference sequence). The V gene lost 4 bases and the J gene lost 0 bases, with 16 bases spanning the gap. This CDR3 comprises 16 residues. This CDR3 reads CASSRLGRPTNYGYTF. CDR3 sequence (DNA): TGTGCCAGCAGCCGTCTTGGCAGGCCTACTAACTATGGCTACACCTTC.

This clone has a single count. The rearrangement joins TRBV6-5 to TRBJ1-6; D is unresolved. The germline V gene encodes CDR1 MNHEY and CDR2 SVGAGI. The CDR3 has 15 amino acids. V was cut by 10 bases and J by 4 bases, with 17 bases left in between. The CDR3, as DNA: TGTGCCACCTCCGCCCCGGGAGGGTATAATTCACCCCTCCACTTT. Translation: CATSAPGGYNSPLHF.

This clone has only one observation. V and J are TRBV29-1 and TRBJ2-1; D is perhaps TRBD1 (5 bases). V shed 4 bases and J shed 6 bases, with 10 bases lying between them. This CDR3 region has 12 residues. Germline V gives CDR1 SQVTM, CDR2 ANQGSEA. Written as DNA, the CDR3 is TGCAGCGTTGCTAGGGGCAGCAATGAGCAGTTCTTC. Translated, it gives CSVARGSNEQFF.

This clone was detected only once. The gene calls are TRBV10-3 and TRBJ2-7; 10 nucleotides align to TRBD2. Trimming removed 2 bases from V and 3 bases from J; junction bases left unmatched: 4. The CDR3 contains 15 residues. Germline loops: CDR1 ENHRY, CDR2 SYGVKD. The CDR3, as DNA: TGTGCCATCAGTGAGGGGACTAGCGAGTACTACGAGCAGTACTTC. Translation gives CAISEGTSEYYEQYF.

This chain connects TRBV18 to TRBJ1-6; D possibly corresponds to TRBD1 (5 bases). The CDR3 extends over 13 amino acids. From germline, CDR1 is KGHSH and CDR2 LQKENI. V shed 2 bases and J shed 11 bases, with 10 bases lying between them. The CDR3 nucleotides are TGTGCCAGCTCACCAGACAGCCCTACACCCCTCCACTTT. Its translation: CASSPDSPTPLHF.

The rearrangement uses TRBV9 and TRBJ2-2, with D maybe TRBD1 (5 bases). Looked up from germline, CDR1 is SGDLS and CDR2 is YYNGEE. The CDR3 is 13 residues long. Trimming shortened V by 3 bases and J by 7 bases, and 10 bases separated the two germline ends. The CDR3 loop is CASSGRALGELFF. As DNA, the CDR3 is TGTGCCAGCAGCGGCAGGGCTCTCGGGGAGCTGTTTTTT.

J is TRBJ2-7 and V is TRBV11-2; D is unresolved. Germline CDR1 reads SGHAT; CDR2 reads FQNNGV. Trimming cost V 0 bases and J 3 bases, with 6 bases left between them. CDR3 length equals 13 residues. The DNA of the CDR3 is TGTGCCAGCAGCTTAGATAGGAGCTACGAGCAGTACTTC. Translating gives CASSLDRSYEQYF.